Below are 3 T cell receptor beta chains sequenced from a single sample in a study of blood T cell repertoires in COVID-19. The table came from immunoSEQ multiplex PCR; TCRdb's copy has only in-frame clones and leaves some out. The sample holds around 250,000 clones, around 86% seen once. Sequencing used peripheral blood. These receptors were collected from an elderly man with acute or convalescent COVID-19.

This clone was counted once. This sequence joins TRBV7-3 and TRBJ2-1; D perhaps matches TRBD2 (7 bases). CDR3 size: 13 residues. Germline V gene lookup returns CDR1 SGHTA and CDR2 FQGTGA. Deletions cut 3 bases from V and 12 bases from J, with 15 bases between. CDR3 in DNA: TGTGCCAGCAGCTTGGGGGCGGGAGTGAGGCAGTTCTTC. Translating it yields CASSLGAGVRQFF.

The chain employs TRBV27 and TRBJ2-4; tentative D call: TRBD1 (6 bases). This CDR3 has 14 residues. The V end was cut by 3 bases, the J end by 7 bases, with 13 bases between. In germline, CDR1 is MNHEY, CDR2 SMNVEV (reference sequence). The CDR3 spells CASSFRAGENIQYF. DNA for the CDR3: TGTGCCAGCAGTTTTAGGGCAGGGGAGAACATTCAGTACTTC.

V gene TRBV29-1 combines with J gene TRBJ1-4; 8 bases are a match to TRBD1. From germline, CDR1 is SQVTM and CDR2 ANQGSEA. The V and J ends lost 4 bases and 3 bases, in that order; junction bases with no gene match: 10. The CDR3 is made up of 16 amino acids. The CDR3 spells CSVVAGGGSPNEKLFF. For the CDR3, the DNA is TGCAGCGTTGTGGCAGGGGGCGGCTCGCCTAATGAAAAACTGTTTTTT.